This T cell receptor (beta chain) was found in a study of T cell responses to AZD1222 COVID-19 vaccine. Notes on the study in general: Spike was spanned by vaccine-associated CD4 TCRs, with dominance at 160-218 and 743-854. It should be noted that donors were predominantly white British and more often female, and clonal diversity was possibly underestimated.

This CDR3 is built from 15 residues. With 6 bases removed from V and 2 bases from J, the gap between germline ends came to 15 bases. Germline values: CDR1 MDHEN, CDR2 SYDVKM. Pooling covered second doses at about 4 or about 12 weeks. Measured with immunoSEQ multiplex PCR; TCRdb has only the in-frame clones, and not every one. This table holds around 200,000 clones, more than 75% found once. A word on this clone: Its antigen is not known.

The J gene is TRBJ2-3, the V gene TRBV28; D is perhaps TRBD2 (6 bases). Here the sequenced sample was peripheral blood, taken 28 days after the second AZD1222 dose. The receptor's source is an adult who received the AZD1222 COVID-19 vaccine. The CDR3 reads CASRQTGGNTDTQYF. CDR3 bases: TGTGCCAGCAGGCAGACCGGCGGGAACACAGATACGCAGTATTTT.